Listed here are 8 T cell receptor beta chains from one sample, sequenced in a study of T cells in Graves' hyperthyroidism and ophthalmopathy. TCR beta CDR3 regions were amplified from RNA. Using the HTBI primer set, a first-round RT-PCR was run on the TCR CDR3. MiXCR was run by TCRdb on the multiplex PCR reads, yielding one entry per CDR3 protein. The sample records roughly 530,000 distinct CDR3 sequences, 17% being singletons. Sample: blood. The receptors were sampled from a woman in her late teens or twenties with Graves' ophthalmopathy.

V usage is TRBV6-1 and J usage is TRBJ1-1; TRBD1 matches at 7 bases. Germline V gene sequence: CDR1 MNHNS, CDR2 SASEGT. This CDR3 is 15 amino acids long. Trimming took 7 bases from V and 0 from J; bases not matched to a gene: 8. The CDR3 sequence is CASIPSGQLNTEAFF. The CDR3 region has the DNA TGTGCCAGCATTCCCTCGGGACAGCTGAACACTGAAGCTTTCTTT.

This clonotype has a count of ten or more. The chain combines TRBV28 with TRBJ2-1, with D perhaps TRBD2 (6 bases). Between the trimmed V and J ends, which lost 5 bases and 7 bases, there was a span of 21 bases. The CDR3 spans 16 residues. From germline, CDR1 is MDHEN and CDR2 SYDVKM. This CDR3 reads CASSNWGDLSENEQFF. The CDR3 nucleotides read TGTGCCAGCAGTAATTGGGGGGACCTATCTGAGAATGAGCAGTTCTTC.

There are many counts of this clonotype. The V call is TRBV2, the J call TRBJ1-5; no reliable D call. The CDR3 spans 16 residues. From germline, CDR1 is SNHLY and CDR2 FYNNEI. The V end lost 0 bases, the J end lost 0 bases, and 9 bases lay between the germline ends. CDR3 sequence reads: CASSEAPGNSNQPQHF. The DNA of the CDR3 is TGTGCCAGCAGTGAAGCGCCGGGGAATAGCAATCAGCCCCAGCATTTT.

This clonotype has a handful of counts. The chain joins TRBV27 to TRBJ1-2; TRBD1 matches 9 bases. V lost 5 bases to trimming and J lost 4 bases; unmatched junction nucleotides: 8. The CDR3 covers 15 residues. Germline lookup yields CDR1 MNHEY and CDR2 SMNVEV (reference sequence). CDR3 nucleotides: TGTGCCAGCAGTGGGGGACAGGGCTTAACCTATGGCTACACCTTC. It specifies CASSGGQGLTYGYTF.

A single count supports this clonotype. A single base separates this from a much larger clone, so it may be a read error. The CDR3 nucleotides read TGTGCCAGCAGTCCGTACAGGGAAATCGTCACTCAGCCCCAGCATTTT. Protein sequence: CASSPYREIVTQPQHF. The V and J genes are TRBV28 and TRBJ1-5; D perhaps matches TRBD1 (6 bases). The CDR3 runs to 16 residues. Germline loops: CDR1 MDHEN, CDR2 SYDVKM. V lost 5 bases and J lost 6, with 20 bases in between.

This chain connects TRBV30 to TRBJ2-3; 9 bases align to TRBD2. With V trimmed by 5 bases and J by 1 base, 7 bases remained unmatched. The CDR3 is 15 amino acids. CDR1 is GTSNPN and CDR2 is SVGIG in the germline V gene (reference sequence). Written as DNA, the CDR3 is TGTGCCTGGGCGGGAGGGGAGGGAGGCACAGATACGCAGTATTTT. It encodes CAWAGGEGGTDTQYF.

V gene TRBV20-1 combines with J gene TRBJ1-6; TRBD1 matches at 10 bases. This CDR3 is 15 amino acids long. The germline CDR1 and CDR2 sequences are DFQATT and SNEGSKA (reference sequence). Trimming took 5 bases from V and 7 from J; bases not matched to a gene: 8. In DNA form, the CDR3 reads TGCAGTGCTGCCCTCCGGGACAGGGGAAATTCACCCCTCCACTTT. Protein sequence: CSAALRDRGNSPLHF.

This clonotype was counted between two and nine times. This sequence joins TRBV5-1 and TRBJ2-2; a weak D match, TRBD2 (5 bases). Germline values: CDR1 SGHRS, CDR2 YFSETQ. Deletions cut 4 bases from V and 6 bases from J, with 13 bases between. The CDR3 loop spans 14 amino acids. The CDR3 sequence is CASSRTTGSGELFF. The CDR3 DNA sequence: TGCGCCAGCAGCCGGACGACGGGGTCCGGGGAGCTGTTTTTT. Complete variable domain (other parts from reference TRBV5-1 and TRBJ2-2): KAGVTQTPRYLIKTRGQQVTLSCSPISGHRSVSWYQQTPGQGLQFLFEYFSETQRNKGNFPGRFSGRQFSNSRSEMNVSTLELGDSALYLCASSRTTGSGELFFGEGSRLTVL.